Shown below are 10 T cell receptor beta chains from a single sample sequenced in a study of blood T cells in healthy people across ages. Combining a sample-barcoded 5' primer with a J-beta primer mix, a second PCR ran for about 6 to 11 cycles. TCRdb reanalysed the 5' RACE reads using MiXCR and keeps one entry per CDR3 protein. Here the sample spans hundreds of thousands of distinct CDR3 sequences, about 59% being singletons. Sequencing input: blood. The receptor set was obtained from a man younger than 40 in good health.

This clonotype was recorded a few times. This rearrangement joins TRBV2 to TRBJ2-4; no clear D gene. This CDR3 is 16 amino acids long. Germline V lookup: CDR1 SNHLY, CDR2 FYNNEI. The germline V and J ends were trimmed by 4 bases and 3 bases, with 16 bases remaining between them. Here the CDR3 DNA reads TGTGCCAGCAGTGCCGGGCTGCGAATTGACAAAAACATTCAGTACTTC. This gives the protein CASSAGLRIDKNIQYF.

The gene calls are TRBV9 and TRBJ1-1; a weak D match, TRBD1 (5 bases). The germline V and J ends were trimmed by 7 bases and 1 base, with 11 bases remaining between them. The CDR3 loop spans 13 amino acids. CDR1 and CDR2 from the germline V gene are SGDLS and YYNGEE. CDR3 DNA sequence: TGTGCCAGCGGGGCTGGCGGGAACACTGAAGCTTTCTTT. This codes for CASGAGGNTEAFF.

This rearrangement joins TRBV20-1 to TRBJ2-4; TRBD1 matches at 8 bases. The CDR3 runs 13 residues. The ends lost 0 bases at V and 6 bases at J; junction bases unmatched: 1. Germline V gene data show CDR1 as DFQATT and CDR2 as SNEGSKA (reference sequence). CDR3 sequence: CSAREDRANIQYF. In DNA form, the CDR3 reads TGCAGTGCTAGAGAGGACAGGGCAAACATTCAGTACTTC.

This chain uses TRBV5-1 with TRBJ2-5; 8 bases map to TRBD1. Germline V CDR1 and CDR2: SGHRS, YFSETQ. The CDR3 has 14 amino acids. Germline trimming cut 2 bases from V and 1 base from J; bases unmatched to any gene: 1. The CDR3 DNA is TGCGCCAGCAGCTTACAGGGGGTCCAAGAGACCCAGTACTTC. This translates into CASSLQGVQETQYF.

Comments on this clonotype: The junction shows a germline mismatch at one end, possibly a read error. The V call is TRBV6-2 or TRBV6-3, the J call TRBJ2-3, with D perhaps given as TRBD1 or TRBD2 (6 bases each). The CDR3 contains 16 residues. Per the germline V gene, CDR1 is MNHEY and CDR2 is SVGEGT. The CDR3 nucleotides are TGTGCCTGCAGTCCCCACGGAGGGGGGAACGCAGATACGCAGTATTTT. Protein product: CACSPHGGGNADTQYF.

The chain joins TRBV20-1 to TRBJ2-7; D is unresolved. The CDR3 is made up of 14 amino acids. V was clipped by 0 bases and J by 1 base, with 10 bases between them. Germline CDR1 reads DFQATT; CDR2 reads SNEGSKA (reference sequence). Here the CDR3 DNA reads TGCAGTGCTAGAGATAAGTACGGTTCCTACGAGCAGTACTTC. This sequence encodes CSARDKYGSYEQYF.

This clonotype was counted only a few times. J is TRBJ1-2 and V is TRBV10-3; 8 nucleotides align to TRBD1. This CDR3 is built from 15 residues. After removal of 2 bases from V and 8 bases from J, the junction contained 10 bases not matched to a gene. Germline CDR1 is ENHRY and CDR2 is SYGVKD. The CDR3 loop reads CAISERRQGIEGYTF. DNA of the CDR3: TGTGCCATCAGTGAGCGCCGACAGGGGATAGAGGGCTACACCTTC.

This clonotype occurred a few times. The V call is TRBV6-2 or TRBV6-3, the J call TRBJ2-5; the match to TRBD1 covers 9 bases. The V and J ends lost 7 bases and 5 bases, in that order; junction bases with no gene match: 8. This CDR3 region has 14 residues. Germline V lookup: CDR1 MNHEY, CDR2 SVGEGT. The CDR3 sequence: CASTRGQGSETQYF. CDR3 coding DNA: TGTGCCAGCACCCGGGGACAGGGATCGGAGACCCAGTACTTC.

About this clonotype itself: A much larger clone is a single base away; this may be a read error. The chain combines TRBV13 with TRBJ1-1; no clear D. This CDR3 comprises 13 residues. The V gene's germline CDR1 is PRHDT and CDR2 FYEKMQ (reference sequence). Here the CDR3 DNA reads TGTGCCAGCAGCTTAGGCCTTAACACTGTAGCTTTCTTT. As protein: CASSLGLNTVAFF. The complete variable domain, with remaining parts taken from reference TRBV13 and TRBJ1-1, reads AAGVIQSPRHLIKEKRETATLKCYPIPRHDTVYWYQQGPGQDPQFLISFYEKMQSDKGSIPDRFSAQQFSDYHSELNMSSLELGDSALYFCASSLGLNTVAFFGQGTRLTVV.

This rearrangement joins TRBV6-1 to TRBJ2-7; D tentatively reads TRBD1 or TRBD2 (5 bases each). The CDR3 contains 15 residues. V lost 2 bases to trimming and J lost 3 bases, with 14 bases between them. Per the germline V gene, CDR1 is MNHNS and CDR2 is SASEGT. Written as DNA, the CDR3 is TGTGCCAGCAGTGAACCTGGGGACCTTTACTACGAGCAGTACTTC. This sequence encodes CASSEPGDLYYEQYF.